This passage covers 29 T cell receptor beta chains from one sample sequenced in a study of CD8 T cells in ankylosing spondylitis. From the 5' RACE reads, TCRdb called clonotypes with MiXCR, one entry per CDR3 protein. The sample consists of about 240,000 distinct CDR3 sequences, around 9.2% of them appearing once. Sequenced material: blood, either unsorted or a sorted T cell fraction (not recorded which). The receptors were gathered from a male donor with ankylosing spondylitis or in good health (not recorded which).

As DNA, the CDR3 is TGTGCCAGCAGCAACTACGAGCAGTACTTC. Its protein product is CASSNYEQYF. The chain employs TRBV7-8 and TRBJ2-7; D uncertain. CDR1 is SGHVS and CDR2 is FQNEAQ in the germline V gene. The CDR3 covers 10 residues. V was pared by 5 bases and J by 3 bases, with 2 bases between. The full variable domain, its missing parts supplied by reference TRBV7-8 and TRBJ2-7, is GAGVSQSPRYKVAKRGQDVALRCDPISGHVSLFWYQQALGQGPEFLTYFQNEAQLDKSGLPSDRFFAERPEGSVSTLKIQRTQQEDSAVYLCASSNYEQYFGPGTRLTVT.

This clonotype was picked up many times. The V gene is TRBV5-1, the J gene TRBJ2-1; 11 positions match TRBD2. Germline V gene sequence: CDR1 SGHRS, CDR2 YFSETQ. This CDR3 comprises 15 residues. Unmatched junction bases numbered 6, after V lost 2 bases and J lost 8 bases. The CDR3 DNA reads as TGCGCCAGCAGCTTCATTAGCGGGAGGGAATATGAGCAGTTCTTC. This translates into CASSFISGREYEQFF.

This clonotype was seen many times. This rearrangement joins TRBV4-2 to TRBJ2-7, with TRBD2 identical over 7 bases. The CDR3 spans 14 residues. V lost 8 bases, J lost 3 bases, and 10 bases stayed unmatched. Germline loops: CDR1 LGHNA, CDR2 YNFKEQ. The CDR3 sequence is CASGRASGDYEQYF. In DNA, the CDR3 is TGTGCCAGCGGACGGGCTAGCGGTGACTACGAGCAGTACTTC.

The V and J genes are TRBV7-3 and TRBJ1-4; TRBD1 agrees at 8 bases. Trimming cost V 5 bases and J 3 bases; bases outside gene matches: 5. Per germline, CDR1 SGHTA and CDR2 FQGTGA. The CDR3 runs 15 residues. CDR3 nucleotides: TGTGCCAGCAGCCAGACGACAGGGGCTAATGAAAAACTGTTTTTT. Its translation is CASSQTTGANEKLFF. The whole variable domain, filled in from reference TRBV7-3 and TRBJ1-4, reads GAGVSQTPSNKVTEKGKYVELRCDPISGHTALYWYRQSLGQGPEFLIYFQGTGAADDSGLPNDRFFAVRPEGSVSTLKIQRTERGDSAVYLCASSQTTGANEKLFFGSGTQLSVL.

This clonotype was recorded at least ten times. This chain joins TRBV5-5 and TRBJ1-2; D is unresolved. The CDR3 is 15 amino acids. The V end was cut by 0 bases, the J end by 0 bases, with 9 bases between. CDR1 and CDR2 from the germline V gene are SGHKS and YYEKEE (reference sequence). The CDR3 spells CASSLDIWTNYGYTF. The CDR3 region has the DNA TGTGCCAGCAGCTTGGACATCTGGACTAACTATGGCTACACCTTC.

This clonotype has ten or more counts. The V and J genes are TRBV20-1 and TRBJ2-7; D possibly corresponds to TRBD2 (6 bases). The CDR3 length is 17 residues. Germline V gives CDR1 DFQATT, CDR2 SNEGSKA (reference sequence). Trimming took 5 bases from V and 1 from J, leaving 24 bases between them. CDR3 DNA: TGCAGTGCTCCCCCGCGGGGTAAGGGGTTGAGATCCTACGAGCAGTACTTC. This encodes CSAPPRGKGLRSYEQYF.

This clonotype was seen only a few times. The V gene is TRBV29-1, the J gene TRBJ1-2; the match to TRBD1 covers 10 bases. This CDR3 is 13 amino acids long. Germline-derived CDR1 and CDR2 are SQVTM and ANQGSEA. Trimming cost V 1 base and J 4 bases; bases outside gene matches: 0. This chain's CDR3 is CSVEGDRGYGYTF. CDR3 bases: TGCAGCGTTGAAGGGGACAGGGGCTATGGCTACACCTTC. Complete variable domain (other parts from reference TRBV29-1 and TRBJ1-2): SAVISQKPSRDICQRGTSLTIQCQVDSQVTMMFWYRQQPGQSLTLIATANQGSEATYESGFVIDKFPISRPNLTFSTLTVSNMSPEDSSIYLCSVEGDRGYGYTFGSGTRLTVV.

The CDR3 DNA reads as TGCGCCAGCAGCCAGGGCAGAAGGAACACTGAAGCTTTCTTT. Its translation: CASSQGRRNTEAFF. The chain uses TRBV4-3 and TRBJ1-1, with D uncertain. Germline V gene data show CDR1 as LGHNA and CDR2 as YSLEER. CDR3 size: 14 residues. Trimming cost V 3 bases and J 1 base, with 9 bases left between them.

The V call is TRBV11-2, the J call TRBJ2-7; 8 bases agree with TRBD2. This CDR3 spans 16 amino acids. Trimming cost V 6 bases and J 5 bases; bases outside gene matches: 15. CDR1 and CDR2 (germline): SGHAT, FQNNGV. The CDR3 loop reads CASSWTGTRSPDEQYF. CDR3 DNA sequence: TGTGCCAGCAGTTGGACCGGGACTAGGTCTCCCGACGAGCAGTACTTC.

This clonotype was counted ten times or more. This sequence joins TRBV5-1 and TRBJ1-1; TRBD1 agrees at 7 bases. CDR1 and CDR2 from the germline V gene are SGHRS and YFSETQ. The CDR3 totals 14 residues. J lost 6 bases, V lost 2 bases, and 7 bases had no gene match. CDR3 DNA sequence: TGCGCCAGCAGCTTTTCTACAGGGGTCTCTGAAGCTTTCTTT. Translation gives CASSFSTGVSEAFF. Supplemented by reference TRBV5-1 and TRBJ1-1, the full variable domain reads KAGVTQTPRYLIKTRGQQVTLSCSPISGHRSVSWYQQTPGQGLQFLFEYFSETQRNKGNFPGRFSGRQFSNSRSEMNVSTLELGDSALYLCASSFSTGVSEAFFGQGTRLTVV.

The rearrangement joins TRBV6-1 to TRBJ2-7, with 12 bases matching TRBD2. V lost 2 bases to trimming and J lost 0 bases; unmatched junction nucleotides: 11. The CDR3 is 19 residues long. Germline loops: CDR1 MNHNS, CDR2 SASEGT. The CDR3 sequence is CASSETLPLGLAGSYEQYF. In nucleotides, the CDR3 is TGTGCCAGCAGTGAAACGCTTCCGTTGGGACTAGCGGGCTCCTACGAGCAGTACTTC.

This clonotype has a handful of counts. CDR3 residues: CASSLGIGETQYF. CDR3 in DNA: TGTGCCAGCAGCTTAGGTATCGGAGAGACCCAGTACTTC. This chain joins TRBV7-9 and TRBJ2-5; D is unclear. Trimming removed 1 base from V and 4 bases from J, with 7 bases in between. Germline V gene sequence: CDR1 SEHNR, CDR2 FQNEAQ (reference sequence). The CDR3 sequence is 13 residues long.

This clonotype appeared many times. The rearrangement joins TRBV20-1 to TRBJ1-1; D might be TRBD1 (5 bases). Germline loops: CDR1 DFQATT, CDR2 SNEGSKA (reference sequence). Trimming stripped 5 bases from V and 4 bases from J, with 17 bases between. This CDR3 region has 14 residues. CDR3 residues: CSAFPGGAGTEAFF. The CDR3 DNA reads TGCAGTGCTTTCCCCGGCGGGGCCGGCACTGAAGCTTTCTTT.

This clonotype was recorded at least ten times. The gene calls are TRBV20-1 and TRBJ2-1; 7 bases agree with TRBD2. The CDR3 is 15 residues long. V lost 0 bases, J lost 8 bases, and 10 bases stayed unmatched. CDR1 is DFQATT and CDR2 is SNEGSKA in the germline V gene (reference sequence). This chain's CDR3 is CSARDLGLAVHEQFF. CDR3 DNA: TGCAGTGCTAGAGACCTGGGGCTAGCGGTTCATGAGCAGTTCTTC.

V usage is TRBV5-1 and J usage is TRBJ2-3; D gene unclear. CDR1 SGHRS and CDR2 YFSETQ come from the germline V gene. This CDR3 comprises 13 residues. V was trimmed by 2 bases and J by 3 bases, leaving 7 bases between them. The CDR3 nucleotides are TGCGCCAGCAGCTTCTCTCCAACAGATACGCAGTATTTT. It specifies CASSFSPTDTQYF.

This clonotype was found many times. The chain is built from TRBV4-3 and TRBJ2-3; D not resolved. Looked up from germline, CDR1 is LGHNA and CDR2 is YSLEER. This CDR3 spans 17 amino acids. Between the trimmed V and J ends, which lost 1 base and 6 bases, there was a span of 20 bases. This CDR3 is CASSQGVLGLGLDTQYF. CDR3 sequence (DNA): TGCGCCAGCAGCCAAGGGGTTCTAGGATTGGGTCTTGATACGCAGTATTTT.

The chain recombines TRBV7-3 with TRBJ2-3, with D perhaps TRBD1 (6 bases). The CDR3 spans 13 residues. Per germline, CDR1 SGHTA and CDR2 FQGTGA. V dropped 8 bases and J dropped 10 bases, with 19 bases sitting between them. CDR3 bases: TGTGCCAGCTGTGGACAGAGCACACAGGCGCAGTATTTT. This translates into CASCGQSTQAQYF.

This clonotype has a count of ten or more. The gene calls are TRBV7-9 and TRBJ1-2, with 8 bases aligning to TRBD1. Losses at the gene ends were 4 bases for V and 2 bases for J; bases not matched to a gene: 3. Germline CDR1 SEHNR, CDR2 FQNEAQ (reference sequence). The CDR3 spans 14 residues. The chain's CDR3 is CASSSRQGNYGYTF. The CDR3 nucleotides are TGTGCCAGCAGCTCAAGACAGGGGAACTATGGCTACACCTTC.

This clonotype was picked up many times. This chain links TRBV3-1 with TRBJ2-1; the match to TRBD2 covers 8 bases. This CDR3 region has 16 residues. The V gene's germline CDR1 is LGHDT and CDR2 YNNKEL (reference sequence). Trimming cost V 0 bases and J 8 bases; bases outside gene matches: 9. The CDR3 region is CASSQDRGGPLDEQFF. CDR3 in DNA: TGTGCCAGCAGCCAAGATCGGGGGGGCCCTTTGGATGAGCAGTTCTTC.

Comments on this clonotype: Being one base from a much bigger clone, this may be a read error. Lacking the conserved final phenylalanine or tryptophan, this CDR3 likely reflects a read error. The chain has TRBV19 and TRBJ1-2, with TRBD1 matching over 7 bases. Germline lookup yields CDR1 LNHDA and CDR2 SQIVND (reference sequence). V was pared by 5 bases and J by 5 bases, with 14 bases of the junction left unmatched. The CDR3 contains 16 residues. The CDR3 coding sequence is TGTGCCAGTAGTCCGCAGGACAGGCCAGAGGGATATGGCTACACCTCC. Its protein product is CASSPQDRPEGYGYTS.

This clonotype appeared many times. V and J are TRBV12-3 or TRBV12-4 and TRBJ2-1; 7 nucleotides match TRBD2. J gave up 8 bases and V 7 bases, and 11 bases lay outside the gene matches. The CDR3 runs 14 residues. The CDR3 loop is CASTPAGWYDEQFF. The DNA of the CDR3 is TGTGCCAGCACCCCAGCGGGATGGTACGATGAGCAGTTCTTC.

There are many counts of this clonotype. The genes are TRBV4-1 and TRBJ2-5; 8 nucleotides align to TRBD1. Germline V gene lookup returns CDR1 MGHRA and CDR2 YSYEKL. CDR3 length: 14 residues. The junction had 2 bases not matched to a gene; V was cut back by 0 bases and J by 5 bases. The CDR3 region has the DNA TGCGCCAGCAGCCAAGAGACAGGGGTTGAGACCCAGTACTTC. Translated, it gives CASSQETGVETQYF.

This clonotype was seen many times. The chain uses TRBV28 and TRBJ2-1; 10 nucleotides match TRBD2. The ends lost 7 bases at V and 5 bases at J; junction bases unmatched: 20. Looked up from germline, CDR1 is MDHEN and CDR2 is SYDVKM. The CDR3 spans 19 residues. CDR3 in amino acids: CASTYRGLAGVRRHNEQFF. In DNA, the CDR3 is TGTGCCAGCACCTATAGAGGCCTAGCGGGAGTGCGGAGGCACAATGAGCAGTTCTTC.

This clonotype was recorded at least ten times. The chain joins TRBV6-1 to TRBJ1-4; D gene unclear. Germline lookup yields CDR1 MNHNS and CDR2 SASEGT. Trimming shortened V by 7 bases and J by 0 bases, and 21 bases separated the two germline ends. CDR3 size: 18 residues. CDR3 region: CASTKSMGLVATNEKLFF. The CDR3 DNA reads as TGTGCCAGCACCAAAAGTATGGGATTAGTTGCAACTAATGAAAAACTGTTTTTT.

This clonotype was counted between two and nine times. V is TRBV5-5 and J is TRBJ2-1; 7 bases are shared with TRBD1. Germline V gene lookup returns CDR1 SGHKS and CDR2 YYEKEE (reference sequence). V dropped 4 bases and J dropped 5; count of bases not matched to a gene: 9. The CDR3 is 15 amino acids. The CDR3 region has the DNA TGTGCCAGCAGCCAGACCGGGACAGCCAACAATGAGCAGTTCTTC. Its protein is CASSQTGTANNEQFF. The full variable domain, its missing parts supplied by reference TRBV5-5 and TRBJ2-1, is DAGVTQSPTHLIKTRGQQVTLRCSPISGHKSVSWYQQVLGQGPQFIFQYYEKEERGRGNFPDRFSARQFPNYSSELNVNALLLGDSALYLCASSQTGTANNEQFFGPGTRLTVL.

In the case of this clonotype: At one boundary the junction diverges from the germline segment, which might be a read error. This rearrangement joins TRBV12-3 or TRBV12-4 to TRBJ2-7, with D perhaps matching TRBD2 (6 bases). The CDR3 covers 13 residues. DNA for the CDR3: TGTGCCAGCAGCTCGCGGGGCTCCTGCGAGCAGTACTTC. It yields the protein CASSSRGSCEQYF.

Many counts were recorded for this clonotype. The V call is TRBV20-1, the J call TRBJ2-5; 10 nucleotides agree with TRBD2. Germline V gives CDR1 DFQATT, CDR2 SNEGSKA (reference sequence). Trimming at V came to 6 bases and at J to 6 bases, leaving 10 bases not matched to a gene. CDR3 length: 14 residues. CDR3 loop: CSAGRGTSGKTQYF. CDR3 DNA sequence: TGCAGTGCGGGAAGGGGTACTAGCGGGAAGACCCAGTACTTC.

This clonotype has a handful of counts. The CDR3 is CASSQDWGRASETQYF. CDR3 bases: TGCGCCAGCAGCCAAGATTGGGGTCGCGCCTCCGAGACCCAGTACTTC. The gene calls are TRBV4-3 and TRBJ2-5; D is unclear. This CDR3 is built from 16 residues. CDR1 is LGHNA and CDR2 is YSLEER in the germline V gene. The V end lost 0 bases, the J end lost 5 bases, and 16 bases lay between the germline ends.

In its sample, this clonotype was seen a few times. This rearrangement joins TRBV7-3 to TRBJ2-3, with 8 positions matching TRBD2. Losses at the gene ends were 5 bases for V and 6 bases for J; bases not matched to a gene: 10. This CDR3 region has 15 residues. CDR1 is SGHTA, CDR2 FQGTGA, per germline. The CDR3 is CASSGRTSPTDTQYF. CDR3 in DNA: TGTGCCAGCAGCGGCCGGACTAGCCCCACGGATACGCAGTATTTT.